Detailed here is one TCR beta chain. This sample was taken from a study of blood T cell repertoires in COVID-19. The overall study: Acute and convalescent COVID-19 specimens originated in the United States, Italy and Spain. In each case, the material was cDNA or gDNA derived from T cells, B-cell-depleted T cells, or PBMCs.

Original data processing: Amplification of reference gene primers provided the estimated nucleated cell counts. Method: immunoSEQ multiplex PCR; TCRdb's copy keeps in-frame clones and lacks some. V, J and clone size were drawn from that table, and D and trimming were deduced from the DNA. Of roughly 88,000 clones listed, 80% to 90% were seen once; the top ten hold around 16%. Germline assignment: CDR1 MNHEY and CDR2 SMNVEV (reference sequence). The CDR3 is 15 residues long. Trimming at V came to 2 bases and at J to 8 bases, leaving 7 bases not matched to a gene. The origin of this receptor is an elderly woman with acute or convalescent COVID-19. V and J are TRBV27 and TRBJ2-3; TRBD2 matches 10 bases. Sequencing was carried out using peripheral blood. CDR3 sequence (DNA): TGTGCCAGCAGTTTAGGGGCTAGCGGGGGTCCTACGCAGTATTTT. The encoded protein is CASSLGASGGPTQYF.